Listed below are T cell receptor beta chains from one sample, sequenced in a study of PD-L1 blockade in urothelial cancer. Measured with immunoSEQ multiplex PCR; TCRdb has only the in-frame clones, and not every one. Of tens of thousands of clones in the sample, roughly 84% were seen once. The source material was PBMCs, sampled around atezolizumab (anti-PD-L1) treatment. These receptors originate from a woman aged 70-85 years with urothelial cancer. CDR3s include the opening cysteine and the closing phenylalanine or tryptophan. A D gene is named only where the DNA matches it firmly. Clone size is not always given. Where it is, it says once, few, many or a class for expanded clones.

CDR3 protein | CDR3 DNA | D gene | clone size | J gene | V gene
CASSLEGLAGGGNEQFF | TGTGCCAGCAGCTTAGAGGGACTAGCGGGAGGAGGCAATGAGCAGTTCTTC | TRBD2 | . | TRBJ2-1 | TRBV11-2
CASGQGPETQYF | TGCGCCAGCGGACAGGGGCCAGAGACCCAGTACTTC | TRBD1 | . | TRBJ2-5 | TRBV5-1
CASSLDILNTEAFF | TGTGCCAGCAGCTTGGACATATTGAACACTGAAGCTTTCTTT | . | . | TRBJ1-1 | TRBV5-4
CASSPPGFLAGGELFF | TGTGCCAGCAGCCCGCCGGGGTTTCTAGCCGGCGGGGAGCTGTTTTTT | . | . | TRBJ2-2 | TRBV5-4
CASSPREGTYEQYF | TGTGCCAGCTCACCACGGGAGGGAACCTACGAGCAGTACTTC | TRBD2 | . | TRBJ2-7 | TRBV18
CASSDRGIMNQFF | TGTGCCAGCAGTGACAGGGGGATAATGAATCAGTTCTTC | TRBD1 | . | TRBJ2-1 | TRBV6-1
CAISGTGPFGYTF | TGTGCCATCAGTGGGACAGGGCCCTTTGGCTACACCTTC | TRBD1 | . | TRBJ1-2 | TRBV10-3
CASSLPGQGLPTF | TGTGCCAGCAGCCTTCCGGGACAGGGATTGCCCACCTTC | TRBD1 | . | TRBJ1-2 | TRBV28
CAIRNTGLNTEAFF | TGTGCCATCAGAAATACAGGGTTGAACACTGAAGCTTTCTTT | . | . | TRBJ1-1 | TRBV10-3
CASSLGNAGNEKLFF | TGTGCCAGCAGCTTAGGAAATGCGGGGAATGAAAAACTGTTTTTT | . | once | TRBJ1-4 | TRBV11-2
CASSLGADTLTSYEQYF | TGTGCCAGCAGCTTAGGCGCGGACACACTAACCTCCTACGAGCAGTACTTC | . | . | TRBJ2-7 | TRBV7-8
CASSPAGGGGVSNQPQHF | TGTGCCAGCAGCCCGGCAGGGGGCGGGGGCGTTAGCAATCAGCCCCAGCATTTT | TRBD1 | . | TRBJ1-5 | TRBV28
CASSGWEKGEQYF | TGTGCCAGCAGTGGGTGGGAGAAGGGCGAGCAGTACTTC | . | . | TRBJ2-7 | TRBV6-1
CASSTSGTPDF | TGTGCCAGCAGTACTTCCGGGACTCCTGACTTC | . | . | TRBJ2-5 | TRBV2
CASSKGTGDDYGYTF | TGCGCCAGCAGCAAAGGGACAGGTGACGACTATGGCTACACCTTC | TRBD1 | once | TRBJ1-2 | TRBV5-1
CASSLGRLNTEAFF | TGCGCCAGCAGCTTGGGTCGGTTGAACACTGAAGCTTTCTTT | . | . | TRBJ1-1 | TRBV5-1
CASRLLTGTSGGAGETQYF | TGTGCCAGCAGACTATTAACCGGGACTAGCGGGGGGGCCGGAGAGACCCAGTACTTC | TRBD2 | . | TRBJ2-5 | TRBV7-8
CAWSVVAQGAYEQYF | TGTGCCTGGAGTGTAGTGGCCCAAGGGGCCTACGAGCAGTACTTC | . | . | TRBJ2-7 | TRBV30
CASSSGTGGEGGNQPQHF | TGCGCCAGCAGCTCTGGGACAGGGGGTGAAGGCGGCAATCAGCCCCAGCATTTT | TRBD1 | . | TRBJ1-5 | TRBV5-1
CAWSVSSVAGEQYF | TGTGCCTGGAGTGTTTCAAGCGTAGCGGGCGAGCAGTACTTC | TRBD2 | . | TRBJ2-7 | TRBV30
CASSTLGLTRIYEQYF | TGTGCCAGCAGTACATTGGGACTCACAAGGATTTACGAGCAGTACTTC | . | few | TRBJ2-7 | TRBV27
CASSPLAGGTYEQYF | TGTGCCAGCAGTCCCCTAGCGGGAGGTACCTACGAGCAGTACTTC | TRBD2 | few | TRBJ2-7 | TRBV2
CAAATSGRYNEQFF | TGTGCCGCTGCGACTAGCGGGAGATACAATGAGCAGTTCTTC | TRBD2 | . | TRBJ2-1 | TRBV6-1
CASRLAGVTGELFF | TGTGCCAGCAGGCTAGCGGGAGTTACCGGGGAGCTGTTTTTT | TRBD2 | . | TRBJ2-2 | TRBV2
CAWSGRIDSPLHF | TGTGCCTGGAGTGGGAGGATAGATTCACCCCTCCACTTT | . | . | TRBJ1-6 | TRBV30
CASSSLGRGPSTDTQYF | TGTGCCAGCAGCTCCCTAGGGCGGGGGCCTAGCACAGATACGCAGTATTTT | . | . | TRBJ2-3 | TRBV5-6
CASSRLAGGTGELFF | TGTGCCAGCAGTCGGCTAGCGGGGGGTACCGGGGAGCTGTTTTTT | TRBD2 | . | TRBJ2-2 | TRBV2
CASSLGTGFYGYTF | TGCGCCAGCAGCTTGGGGACAGGTTTTTATGGCTACACCTTC | TRBD1 | . | TRBJ1-2 | TRBV5-1
CATSRDRQASNTGELFF | TGTGCCACCAGCAGAGATCGGCAGGCCTCGAACACCGGGGAGCTGTTTTTT | . | . | TRBJ2-2 | TRBV15
CASSQVGSGMDSTDTQYF | TGTGCCAGCAGCCAAGTTGGTAGCGGGATGGATAGCACAGATACGCAGTATTTT | TRBD2 | . | TRBJ2-3 | TRBV4-2
CASSSQTGSYEQYF | TGTGCCAGCAGCTCGCAGACAGGCTCCTACGAGCAGTACTTC | . | . | TRBJ2-7 | TRBV7-2
CASSQSLGGVWGYGYTF | TGCGCCAGCAGCCAGAGTTTAGGGGGCGTGTGGGGCTATGGCTACACCTTC | TRBD1 | once | TRBJ1-2 | TRBV4-3